What follows are 20 T cell receptor beta chains derived from one specimen sequenced in a study of blood T cell repertoires in COVID-19. Here immunoSEQ multiplex PCR was the method, and the copy in TCRdb shows in-frame clones only, minus some. The sample includes fewer than 300,000 clones, 75% to 90% of them seen just once. The sequenced material came from PBMCs or T cells enriched from blood (not recorded which). The receptors stem from a woman between 25 and 40 years old who had recovered from COVID-19.

The chain joins TRBV12-3 or TRBV12-4 to TRBJ2-7, with D perhaps matching TRBD1 (6 bases). V gave up 5 bases and J gave up 8 bases, with 13 bases separating them. The CDR3 contains 12 residues. This chain's CDR3 is CASSGGLNQQYF. The CDR3, as DNA: TGTGCCAGCAGTGGGGGCCTCAACCAGCAGTACTTC.

The J gene is TRBJ1-1, the V gene TRBV13, with D maybe TRBD1 (6 bases). The V end lost 4 bases, the J end lost 0 bases, and 12 bases lay between the germline ends. The germline CDR1 and CDR2 sequences are PRHDT and FYEKMQ (reference sequence). This CDR3 is 15 amino acids long. The CDR3 region is CASSSVDSLNTEAFF. The CDR3 nucleotides are TGTGCCAGCAGCTCCGTGGACAGCCTGAACACTGAAGCTTTCTTT.

V is TRBV11-1 and J is TRBJ2-2, with 15 bases fitting TRBD2. The CDR3 extends over 16 amino acids. The germline CDR1 and CDR2 sequences are SGHAT and FQDESV (reference sequence). Trimming took 5 bases from V and 5 from J; bases not matched to a gene: 3. For the CDR3, the DNA is TGTGCCAGCAGCCAGGGACTAGCGGGAGGAACCGGGGAGCTGTTTTTT. Encoded protein: CASSQGLAGGTGELFF.

J is TRBJ1-4 and V is TRBV15; D remains unclear. V dropped 0 bases and J dropped 4 bases, with 3 bases sitting between them. Germline V gene sequence: CDR1 LNHNV, CDR2 YYDKDF (reference sequence). The CDR3 has 13 amino acids. CDR3 sequence: CATSRDRNEKLFF. The CDR3 coding sequence is TGTGCCACCAGCAGAGATCGTAATGAAAAACTGTTTTTT.

This rearrangement joins TRBV11-2 to TRBJ1-2, with 8 bases lining up with TRBD1. V was clipped by 5 bases and J by 8 bases; unmatched bases: 22. The CDR3 has 18 amino acids. CDR1 SGHAT and CDR2 FQNNGV come from the germline V gene. In nucleotides, the CDR3 is TGTGCCAGCAGCAAAGATACCAGTGGACAGGGTCGATCCTGGGGCTACACCTTC. Protein product: CASSKDTSGQGRSWGYTF.

The rearrangement joins TRBV20-1 to TRBJ1-2; 7 nucleotides align to TRBD1. The CDR3 covers 11 residues. Germline V gene sequence: CDR1 DFQATT, CDR2 SNEGSKA (reference sequence). Trimming at V came to 4 bases and at J to 8 bases, leaving 4 bases not matched to a gene. The CDR3 sequence: CSANRGAGYTF. The CDR3 DNA reads as TGCAGTGCTAACAGGGGAGCCGGCTACACCTTC.

The chain uses TRBV7-6 and TRBJ2-3; 8 bases fit TRBD2. This CDR3 is 16 amino acids long. CDR1 is SGHVS and CDR2 is FNYEAQ in the germline V gene. V was clipped by 4 bases and J by 1 base; unmatched bases: 7. The CDR3 reads CASSSNPGLGTDTQYF. DNA for the CDR3: TGTGCCAGCAGCTCAAATCCGGGACTAGGCACAGATACGCAGTATTTT.

There are a few counts of this clone. J is TRBJ1-6 and V is TRBV28, with 7 bases fitting TRBD1. Germline V gene data show CDR1 as MDHEN and CDR2 as SYDVKM. The CDR3 loop spans 13 amino acids. The V gene end was trimmed by 7 bases and the J gene end by 10 bases; junction bases not matched to a gene: 7. CDR3 nucleotide sequence: TGTGCCAGCACCGCCGGCAGGGGGTCACCCCTCCACTTT. This codes for CASTAGRGSPLHF.

This sequence joins TRBV6-5 and TRBJ1-1; D possibly corresponds to TRBD1 (5 bases). The V gene's germline CDR1 is MNHEY and CDR2 SVGAGI. The CDR3 is made up of 12 amino acids. Trimming removed 2 bases from V and 5 bases from J, with 6 bases in between. The CDR3 reads CASSYRQTEAFF. Here the CDR3 DNA reads TGTGCCAGCAGTTACCGACAGACTGAAGCTTTCTTT.

The chain links TRBV7-3 to TRBJ2-5; D is unclear. The V gene's germline CDR1 is SGHTA and CDR2 FQGTGA. V lost 0 bases to trimming and J lost 1 base, with 9 bases between them. The CDR3 extends over 15 amino acids. This CDR3 reads CASSLTAGLQETQYF. CDR3 bases: TGTGCCAGCAGCTTAACAGCAGGTCTCCAAGAGACCCAGTACTTC.

The chain employs TRBV19 and TRBJ2-2; D uncertain. The CDR3 runs 15 residues. V gave up 8 bases and J gave up 3 bases, with 16 bases separating them. The germline gives CDR1 LNHDA, CDR2 SQIVND (reference sequence). In nucleotides, the CDR3 is TGTGCCAGTGGCCGAGGCCAGACGTACACCGGGGAGCTGTTTTTT. As protein: CASGRGQTYTGELFF.

V and J are TRBV7-9 and TRBJ2-7; TRBD2 aligns across 9 bases. The V and J ends lost 5 bases and 5 bases, in that order; junction bases with no gene match: 16. The CDR3 has 17 amino acids. Germline-derived CDR1 and CDR2 are SEHNR and FQNEAQ (reference sequence). CDR3 bases: TGTGCCAGCAGCCAACCCCCCAGGATAGCGGGAGAAGACGAGCAGTACTTC. Encoded protein: CASSQPPRIAGEDEQYF.

This rearrangement joins TRBV5-1 to TRBJ2-7, with a weak D call TRBD1 (6 bases). The CDR3 runs 14 residues. Germline CDR1 SGHRS, CDR2 YFSETQ. The germline V and J ends were trimmed by 4 bases and 3 bases, with 14 bases remaining between them. For the CDR3, the DNA is TGCGCCAGCAGCGCGATTTGGACAGTCTACGAGCAGTACTTC. Its translation is CASSAIWTVYEQYF.

The rearrangement links TRBV3-1 (or the pseudogene TRBV3-2) to TRBJ2-3; TRBD2 aligns across 11 bases. This CDR3 spans 20 amino acids. Losses at the gene ends were 0 bases for V and 2 bases for J; bases not matched to a gene: 13. Germline assignment: CDR1 LGHDT and CDR2 YNNKEL (reference sequence). DNA of the CDR3: TGTGCCAGCAGCCAAGAGGCTTTGGGACTAGCGGAGCAGACCACAGATACGCAGTATTTT. Translation: CASSQEALGLAEQTTDTQYF.

The V gene is TRBV5-1, the J gene TRBJ2-7; TRBD2 matches 11 bases. The germline V gene has CDR1 SGHRS and CDR2 YFSETQ. The CDR3 has 15 residues. Germline trimming cut 4 bases from V and 0 bases from J; bases unmatched to any gene: 3. For the CDR3, the DNA is TGCGCCAGCAGCCCTAGCGGGGGGAGCTCCTACGAGCAGTACTTC. This translates into CASSPSGGSSYEQYF.

The chain recombines TRBV19 with TRBJ1-3; 9 bases match TRBD1. V was clipped by 6 bases and J by 7 bases; unmatched bases: 13. Germline lookup yields CDR1 LNHDA and CDR2 SQIVND (reference sequence). This CDR3 contains 16 residues. CDR3 coding DNA: TGTGCCAGTAGGGGGACAGGGTTGTCTCCCCGGAACACCATATATTTT. It translates to CASRGTGLSPRNTIYF.

V usage is TRBV5-1 and J usage is TRBJ2-1; TRBD2 might be the D (5 bases). The germline CDR1 and CDR2 sequences are SGHRS and YFSETQ. Trimming removed 5 bases at V and 4 bases at J, with 16 bases between. The CDR3 covers 15 residues. The CDR3 is CASSLAGEIYNEQFF. CDR3 DNA sequence: TGCGCCAGCAGTCTCGCCGGGGAGATTTACAATGAGCAGTTCTTC.

The chain has TRBV28 and TRBJ2-2, with a possible D match to TRBD2 (5 bases). Germline V gene sequence: CDR1 MDHEN, CDR2 SYDVKM. CDR3 size: 17 residues. V was cut by 1 base and J by 4 bases, with 16 bases left in between. CDR3 region: CASSLSMGEVPTGELFF. CDR3 sequence (DNA): TGTGCCAGCAGTTTATCGATGGGAGAGGTCCCCACCGGGGAGCTGTTTTTT.

V usage is TRBV7-3 and J usage is TRBJ1-1; 7 bases map to TRBD1. Germline lookup yields CDR1 SGHTA and CDR2 FQGTGA. V trimming: 7 bases; J trimming: 1 base; junction bases outside the gene matches: 12. This CDR3 contains 16 residues. Here the CDR3 reads CASIGRDRKSNTEAFF. As DNA, the CDR3 is TGTGCCAGCATCGGCCGGGACAGAAAATCGAACACTGAAGCTTTCTTT.

The chain couples TRBV5-4 to TRBJ2-5; 7 bases map to TRBD1. CDR1 is SGHNT, CDR2 YYREEE, per germline (reference sequence). This CDR3 has 14 residues. V dropped 4 bases and J dropped 4; count of bases not matched to a gene: 7. The CDR3 loop reads CASSLPRTGETQYF. The DNA for the CDR3 is TGTGCCAGCAGCCTACCAAGGACAGGAGAGACCCAGTACTTC.